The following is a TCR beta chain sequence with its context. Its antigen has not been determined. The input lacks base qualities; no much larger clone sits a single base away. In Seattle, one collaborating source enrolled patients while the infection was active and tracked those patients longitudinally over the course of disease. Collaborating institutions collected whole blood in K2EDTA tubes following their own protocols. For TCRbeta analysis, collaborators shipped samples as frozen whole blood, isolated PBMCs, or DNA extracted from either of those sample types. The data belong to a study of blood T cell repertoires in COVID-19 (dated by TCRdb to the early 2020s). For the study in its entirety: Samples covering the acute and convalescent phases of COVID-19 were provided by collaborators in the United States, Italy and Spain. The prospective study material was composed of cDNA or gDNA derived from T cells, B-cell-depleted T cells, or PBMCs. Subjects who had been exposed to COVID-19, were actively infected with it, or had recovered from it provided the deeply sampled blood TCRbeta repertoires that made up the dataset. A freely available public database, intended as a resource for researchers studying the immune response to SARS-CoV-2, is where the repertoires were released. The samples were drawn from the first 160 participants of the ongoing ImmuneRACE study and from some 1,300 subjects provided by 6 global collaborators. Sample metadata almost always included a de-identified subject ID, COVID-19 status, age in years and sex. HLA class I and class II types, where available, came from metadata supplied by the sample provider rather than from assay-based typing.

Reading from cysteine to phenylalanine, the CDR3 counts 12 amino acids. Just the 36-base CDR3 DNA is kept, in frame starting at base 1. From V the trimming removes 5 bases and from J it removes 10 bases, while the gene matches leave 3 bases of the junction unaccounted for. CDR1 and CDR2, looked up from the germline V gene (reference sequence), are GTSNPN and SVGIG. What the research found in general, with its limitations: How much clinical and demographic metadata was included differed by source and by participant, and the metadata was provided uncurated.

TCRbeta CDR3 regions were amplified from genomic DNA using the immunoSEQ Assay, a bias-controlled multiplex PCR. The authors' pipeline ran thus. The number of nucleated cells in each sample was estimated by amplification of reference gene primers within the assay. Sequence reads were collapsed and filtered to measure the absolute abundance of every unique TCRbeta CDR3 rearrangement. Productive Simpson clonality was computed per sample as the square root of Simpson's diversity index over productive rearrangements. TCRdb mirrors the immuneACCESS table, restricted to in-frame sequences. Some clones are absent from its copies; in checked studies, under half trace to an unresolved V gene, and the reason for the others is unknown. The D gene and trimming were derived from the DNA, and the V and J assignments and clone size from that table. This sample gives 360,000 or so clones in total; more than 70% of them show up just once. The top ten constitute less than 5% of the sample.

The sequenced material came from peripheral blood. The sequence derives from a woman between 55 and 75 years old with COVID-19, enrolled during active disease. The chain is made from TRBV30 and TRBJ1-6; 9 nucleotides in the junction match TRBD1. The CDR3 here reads CAWGQGKSPLHF. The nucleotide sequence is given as TGTGCCTGGGGACAGGGGAAATCACCCCTCCACTTT. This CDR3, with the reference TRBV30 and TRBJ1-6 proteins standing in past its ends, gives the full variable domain SQTIHQWPATLVQPVGSPLSLECTVEGTSNPNLYWYRQAAGRGLQLLFYSVGIGQISSEVPQNLSASRPQDRQFILSSKKLLLSDSGFYLCAWGQGKSPLHFGNGTRLTVT.